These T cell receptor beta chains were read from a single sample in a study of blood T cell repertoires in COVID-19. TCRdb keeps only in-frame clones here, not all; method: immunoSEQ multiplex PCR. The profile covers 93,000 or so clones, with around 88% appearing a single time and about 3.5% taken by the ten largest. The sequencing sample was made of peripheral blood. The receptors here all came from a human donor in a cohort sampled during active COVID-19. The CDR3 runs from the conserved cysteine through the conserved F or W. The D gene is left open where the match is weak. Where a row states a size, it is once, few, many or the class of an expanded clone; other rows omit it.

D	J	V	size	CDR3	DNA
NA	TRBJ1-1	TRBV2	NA	CASSEPDTTGDTEAFF	TGTGCCAGCAGTGAACCGGACACCACGGGGGACACTGAAGCTTTCTTT
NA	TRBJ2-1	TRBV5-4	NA	CASSLSLNEQFF	TGTGCCAGCAGCTTGTCTCTCAATGAGCAGTTCTTC
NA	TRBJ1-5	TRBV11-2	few	CASSLDRGNWQPQHF	TGTGCCAGCAGCTTAGATCGGGGGAACTGGCAGCCCCAGCATTTT
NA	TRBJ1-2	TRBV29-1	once	CSVFPRAGANYGYTF	TGCAGCGTTTTCCCCAGGGCAGGGGCTAACTATGGCTACACCTTC
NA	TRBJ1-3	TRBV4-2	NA	CASSQVLGSSGNTIYF	TGTGCCAGCAGCCAAGTTCTAGGTTCCTCTGGAAACACCATATATTTT
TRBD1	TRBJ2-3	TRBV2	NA	CASSLDRGSDTQYF	TGTGCCAGCAGTTTAGACAGGGGTTCAGATACGCAGTATTTT
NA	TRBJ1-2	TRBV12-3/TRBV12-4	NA	CASRTAGYGYTF	TGTGCCAGCAGAACAGCGGGCTATGGCTACACCTTC
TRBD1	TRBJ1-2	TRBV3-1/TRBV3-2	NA	CASSPMQTGAHGYTF	TGTGCCAGCAGCCCAATGCAGACAGGGGCTCATGGCTACACCTTC
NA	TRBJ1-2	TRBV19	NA	CASSLGRGFQGYTF	TGTGCCAGTAGTCTCGGCAGGGGTTTTCAGGGCTACACCTTC
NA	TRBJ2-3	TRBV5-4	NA	CASSLFSGTDTQYF	TGTGCCAGCAGCTTGTTTTCCGGCACAGATACGCAGTATTTT
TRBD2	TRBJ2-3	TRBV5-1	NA	CASSGRTDTQYF	TGCGCTTCTAGCGGGAGGACAGATACGCAGTATTTT
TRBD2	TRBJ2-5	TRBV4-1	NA	CASSQDRPSGGVGQETQYF	TGCGCCAGCAGCCAAGATCGGCCTAGCGGGGGGGTAGGTCAAGAGACCCAGTACTTC
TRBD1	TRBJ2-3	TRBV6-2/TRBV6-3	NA	CASSYENRGADTQYF	TGTGCCAGCAGTTACGAAAACAGGGGGGCAGATACGCAGTATTTT
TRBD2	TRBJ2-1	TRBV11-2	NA	CASSLVSGALAEQFF	TGTGCCAGCAGCTTAGTTAGCGGGGCCTTGGCTGAGCAGTTCTTC
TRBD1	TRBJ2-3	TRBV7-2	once	CASSLGTGAREEYF	TGTGCCAGCAGCTTAGGAACAGGGGCCCGCGAGGAGTATTTT
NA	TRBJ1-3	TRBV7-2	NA	CASSPPGVGNTIYF	TGTGCCAGCAGCCCCCCCGGGGTTGGAAACACCATATATTTT
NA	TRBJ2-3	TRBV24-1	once	CATRGQSTDTQYF	TGTGCCACCAGGGGACAAAGCACAGATACGCAGTATTTT
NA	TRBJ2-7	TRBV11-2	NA	CASSSQTGATYEQYF	TGTGCCAGCAGCTCCCAAACGGGAGCGACCTACGAGCAGTACTTC
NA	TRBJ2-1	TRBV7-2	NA	CASSSSWADNEQFF	TGTGCCAGCAGCTCGTCATGGGCTGACAATGAGCAGTTCTTC
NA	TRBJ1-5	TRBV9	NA	CASSGGQSNQPQHF	TGTGCCAGCAGCGGTGGACAGAGCAATCAGCCCCAGCATTTT
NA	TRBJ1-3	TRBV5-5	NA	CASSFAGTGNTIYF	TGTGCCAGCAGCTTTGCAGGGACTGGAAACACCATATATTTT
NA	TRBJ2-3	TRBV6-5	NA	CATKRQWSTDTQYF	TGTGCCACCAAACGCCAGTGGTCCACAGATACGCAGTATTTT